The source of this TCR beta chain is a study of response to subunit inactivated influenza vaccine. TCRdb ran MiXCR on the RT-PCR reads and lists one entry per CDR3 protein. Of about 800,000 distinct CDR3 sequences listed, around 20% are singletons. The CDR3 consists of 13 residues. Trimming at V came to 4 bases and at J to 4 bases, leaving 3 bases not matched to a gene. This clonotype showed up many times. The rearrangement uses TRBV12-3 or TRBV12-4 and TRBJ1-1, with 7 bases identical to TRBD1. The sequence was collected from a man aged 45-60 years who received an inactivated influenza vaccine. This specimen consisted of PBMCs from blood, obtained around 5 days after vaccination. CDR3 sequence reads: CASSYRGSTEAFF. CDR3 nucleotide sequence: TGTGCCAGCAGTTACAGGGGCTCCACTGAAGCTTTCTTT.